These 17 T cell receptor beta chains share one sample of origin, sequenced in a study of cytomegalovirus exposure and HLA in healthy donors. Some clones are missing from TCRdb's copy, which holds only in-frame ones; the method was immunoSEQ multiplex PCR. The repertoire holds 260,000 or so clones, 88% seen once, with over 0.85% in the top ten. The sequenced sample consisted of PBMCs. The receptor source for this set is a woman aged 18-35 years in good health and CMV-seronegative.

The CDR3: CASTPRSNTGELFF. Here the CDR3 DNA reads TGTGCCAGCACCCCCCGGTCGAACACCGGGGAGCTGTTTTTT. This chain uses TRBV28 with TRBJ2-2; no firm D call. Trimming removed 7 bases from V and 0 bases from J, with 9 bases in between. From germline, CDR1 is MDHEN and CDR2 SYDVKM. The CDR3 loop spans 14 amino acids.

The J gene is TRBJ2-7, the V gene TRBV28, with D tentatively TRBD1 (7 bases). The CDR3 has 16 amino acids. Trimming removed 1 base from V and 2 bases from J, with 15 bases in between. Germline assignment: CDR1 MDHEN and CDR2 SYDVKM. CDR3 in DNA: TGTGCCAGCAGTTTATACAGGGGTGGGGGGACCTACGAGCAGTACTTC. As protein: CASSLYRGGGTYEQYF.

The chain recombines TRBV25-1 with TRBJ2-1, with 8 nucleotides matching TRBD2. Per the germline V gene, CDR1 is MGHDK and CDR2 is SYGVNS. The CDR3 loop spans 15 amino acids. Trimming cost V 7 bases and J 2 bases; bases outside gene matches: 7. The chain's CDR3 is CASIPGGRPYNEQFF. The DNA for the CDR3 is TGTGCCAGCATTCCGGGCGGGAGGCCCTACAATGAGCAGTTCTTC.

The rearrangement links TRBV11-3 to TRBJ2-3, with TRBD1 matching 10 bases. This CDR3 spans 19 amino acids. J was trimmed by 1 base and V by 4 bases; bases with no gene match: 14. Per germline, CDR1 SGHNT and CDR2 YENEEA. CDR3 sequence reads: CASSSFTTSGTGGTDTQYF. Written as DNA, the CDR3 is TGTGCCAGCAGCTCATTCACCACTTCCGGGACAGGGGGCACAGATACGCAGTATTTT.

The chain couples TRBV2 to TRBJ1-5; 7 bases fit TRBD1. CDR3 length: 15 residues. V gave up 1 base and J gave up 3 bases; unmatched junction bases: 3. Germline CDR1 reads SNHLY; CDR2 reads FYNNEI. The chain's CDR3 is CASSEEQGYNQPQHF. CDR3 sequence (DNA): TGTGCCAGCAGTGAAGAACAGGGGTACAATCAGCCCCAGCATTTT.

The chain links TRBV5-1 to TRBJ1-3, with D tentatively TRBD1 (5 bases). The V and J ends lost 5 bases and 1 base respectively, with 7 bases between them. The CDR3 extends over 13 amino acids. CDR1 and CDR2 from the germline V gene are SGHRS and YFSETQ. The CDR3 loop is CASSSGSGNTIYF. The CDR3 bases are TGCGCCAGCAGTTCAGGGTCTGGAAACACCATATATTTT.

The genes are TRBV5-4 and TRBJ1-4; no clear D. Germline V lookup: CDR1 SGHNT, CDR2 YYREEE (reference sequence). Trimming took 2 bases from V and 0 from J, leaving 8 bases between them. The CDR3 runs 15 residues. In DNA form, the CDR3 reads TGTGCCAGCAGCTTTGAGGTAGCAACTAATGAAAAACTGTTTTTT. Its translation: CASSFEVATNEKLFF.

CDR3 DNA: TGTGCCACCGGCTCTTTTGAATCCAACTATGGCTACACCTTC. Translated, it gives CATGSFESNYGYTF. The chain uses TRBV15 and TRBJ1-2; D is ambiguous. In germline, CDR1 is LNHNV, CDR2 YYDKDF (reference sequence). V lost 8 bases and J 2 bases, leaving 15 bases between the germline ends. The CDR3 totals 14 residues.

This sequence joins TRBV4-1 and TRBJ1-1; D not resolved. With 4 bases removed from V and 5 bases from J, the gap between germline ends came to 8 bases. In germline, CDR1 is MGHRA, CDR2 YSYEKL. The CDR3 contains 12 residues. This CDR3 reads CASSLEGTEAFF. CDR3 DNA: TGCGCCAGCAGCCTGGAGGGAACTGAAGCTTTCTTT.

A note on this clone: Germline and junction disagree at one end, which may indicate a read error. J is TRBJ2-2 and V is TRBV4-1; maybe TRBD2 (6 bases). This CDR3 comprises 17 residues. Per the germline V gene, CDR1 is MGHRA and CDR2 is YSYEKL. The CDR3 region has the DNA TGCGCCAGCAGCCAAGATTTGAAGGGGAGGAACTCCGGGGAGCTGTTTTTT. It yields the protein CASSQDLKGRNSGELFF.

About this clone itself: In the same sample, other DNA sequences code for this CDR3. The chain links TRBV18 to TRBJ2-3; no clear D gene. V was trimmed by 6 bases and J by 5 bases, leaving 9 bases between them. CDR3 length: 12 residues. Germline loops: CDR1 KGHSH, CDR2 LQKENI. The CDR3 sequence is CASSPTRDTQYF. The DNA of the CDR3 is TGTGCCAGCTCCCCCACGCGAGATACGCAGTATTTT.

This sequence joins TRBV5-8 and TRBJ1-4; no definite D call. Germline V gene data show CDR1 as SGHTS and CDR2 as YDEGEE. Deletions cut 5 bases from V and 7 bases from J, with 15 bases between. The CDR3 runs to 14 residues. The CDR3 sequence: CASRSQDKSEKLFF. The CDR3 region has the DNA TGTGCCAGCAGATCTCAAGACAAGTCTGAAAAACTGTTTTTT.

The gene calls are TRBV6-5 and TRBJ1-1, with D tentatively TRBD1 (5 bases). The germline V gene has CDR1 MNHEY and CDR2 SVGAGI. Between the trimmed V and J ends, which lost 2 bases and 4 bases, there was a span of 11 bases. The CDR3 covers 14 residues. The CDR3 loop is CASSYTLRGTEAFF. DNA of the CDR3: TGTGCCAGCAGTTACACCTTAAGGGGCACTGAAGCTTTCTTT.

The rearrangement uses TRBV28 and TRBJ2-7, with a weak D call TRBD2 (6 bases). The ends were cut back, 6 bases at V and 1 base at J, with 13 bases in the middle. The CDR3 has 14 residues. CDR1 MDHEN and CDR2 SYDVKM come from the germline V gene. CDR3 coding DNA: TGTGCCAGCAGGTCGGACGGGGGTTCCTACGAGCAGTACTTC. Protein: CASRSDGGSYEQYF.

This clone appeared a single time. The chain recombines TRBV9 with TRBJ2-2; 8 bases are shared with TRBD1. V was pared by 0 bases and J by 1 base, with 5 bases of the junction left unmatched. Germline-derived CDR1 and CDR2 are SGDLS and YYNGEE. This CDR3 is built from 17 residues. The CDR3 nucleotides read TGTGCCAGCAGCGTAGTTGCCGGGACAGGGAACACCGGGGAGCTGTTTTTT. This translates into CASSVVAGTGNTGELFF. The variable domain in full, with the rest retrieved from reference TRBV9 and TRBJ2-2, is DSGVTQTPKHLITATGQRVTLRCSPRSGDLSVYWYQQSLDQGLQFLIQYYNGEERAKGNILERFSAQQFPDLHSELNLSSLELGDSALYFCASSVVAGTGNTGELFFGEGSRLTVL.

V and J are TRBV19 and TRBJ2-1, with D unclear. Germline V gene lookup returns CDR1 LNHDA and CDR2 SQIVND (reference sequence). The ends were cut back, 5 bases at V and 5 bases at J, with 16 bases in the middle. CDR3 length: 15 residues. CDR3 amino acids: CASSVPGPGHNEQFF. The DNA of the CDR3 is TGTGCCAGTAGTGTCCCGGGTCCGGGTCACAATGAGCAGTTCTTC.

The chain is built from TRBV6-1 and TRBJ1-2, with a weak D call TRBD1 (5 bases). V was clipped by 0 bases and J by 3 bases, with 8 bases between them. Germline CDR1 reads MNHNS; CDR2 reads SASEGT. The CDR3 runs 14 residues. CDR3 region: CASSEAGVDYGYTF. The CDR3 region has the DNA TGTGCCAGCAGTGAAGCAGGGGTAGACTATGGCTACACCTTC.